This T cell receptor beta chain appears in the sequencing data of a study of cytomegalovirus exposure and HLA in healthy donors. Findings of the study overall: Researchers left out some V segments, among them TRBV6-2 and TRBV6-3, as indistinguishable. Accounts indicate the classifier identified cytomegalovirus status with strong specificity and sensitivity.

CDR3 length: 13 residues. Germline CDR1 is MDHEN and CDR2 is SYDVKM. Unmatched junction bases numbered 5, after V lost 7 bases and J lost 4 bases. With regard to this clone: As yet, its antigen is unknown.

Primers: 60 Vbeta forward and 13 Jbeta reverse. The repertoire was sequenced with immunoSEQ multiplex PCR; TCRdb's copy has only in-frame clones and lacks some. The sample yields approximately 110,000 clones, 80% seen once. The J gene is TRBJ2-5, the V gene TRBV28, with 8 bases lining up with TRBD2. This sequence originates from a man between 45 and 60 years old in good health and CMV-seronegative. The sample was PBMCs. CDR3 region: CASIPSGRETQYF. The CDR3 DNA follows: TGTGCCAGCATCCCTAGCGGGCGAGAGACCCAGTACTTC.